This record looks at one T cell receptor (beta chain) sequence and its context. The target of this receptor is not known. Base qualities are not recorded, but no much larger clone differs from it by a single base. The data belong to a study of cytomegalovirus exposure and HLA in healthy donors listed by TCRdb under 2017. The study in broad terms: In an earlier analysis of under 750 of the donors, 250 to 350 Gb of sequence data and approximately 100 million unique TCR beta sequences from approximately 180 million T cells were reported. Of the roughly 400 genotyped donors, about 80% fell in the genetic ancestry cluster associated with self-reported Caucasian donors. Along with the roughly 670-subject first cohort, a separate validation cohort of over a hundred different subjects was used. A later analysis re-examined previously published TCR beta repertoires from more than 600 donors and added high-resolution HLA genotyping to investigate patterns of TCR occurrence. Donor age, sex, ethnicity and CMV serostatus were compiled together with the repertoire data. Roughly 300 gigabases of sequencing data and approximately 80 million unique TCR sequences were included in an early release covering 500 to 750 HLA-typed donors. Class I and class II HLA loci were covered by the typing at four-digit resolution. The study profiled the T cell repertoires of 666 subjects by immunosequencing and related them to cytomegalovirus serostatus. The number of donors typed differed by locus, with roughly 629-640 for A, B, C, DRB1 and DQB1, about 500 for DQA1, 600 to 610 for DPA1, and roughly 450 for DPB1. Roughly five DR-DQ haplotypes were handled as single units for association and clustering because linkage in the cohort was strong. The study aimed to test whether cataloging public T cell receptors could reveal signatures of past pathogen exposure. An earlier analysis of 587 of the donors applied high-throughput TCR beta sequencing to assess whether each TCR beta V gene segment acted as functional or pseudogenic. Every repertoire in the discovery cohort had been generated on one and the same sequencing platform. A later genetic analysis took genome-wide SNP genotypes for about 60% of the roughly 670 donors and used that subset as a discovery cohort. The study combined high-throughput TCR immunosequencing, statistical association of individual TCRs with disease status, and machine learning to predict cytomegalovirus infection status. Rather than drawing on any new phenotypic data, the later analysis identified candidate immune exposures from TCR beta sequences and the way those sequences occurred across donors. Across 300 to 400 genotyped donors of the cohort, an average of about 240,000 unique TCR beta nucleotide sequences per donor were sequenced, and around 19% of those sequences were non-productive.

The cohort comprised several hundred healthy bone marrow donors. All cohort members were sampled while nominally healthy, although unrecorded immune exposures were likely present. The donor was CMV seronegative and belonged to the group of 352 seronegative cohort members. A peripheral blood sample was collected from each donor, and TCR beta sequencing was performed on peripheral blood mononuclear cells. Genomic DNA extraction from the blood cell samples was performed with the Qiagen DNeasy Blood Extraction Kit. General findings and caveats noted by the study authors: A later genetic analysis reported fewer N-insertions in productive TCRs among donors in an Asian-associated ancestry cluster than the roughly 650-donor mean. The cohort was sequenced for TCR beta chains only, and without alpha or paired-chain data the features that could be detected were limited. Linkage disequilibrium might explain the correlated functional status among segregating V segments, but an unknown experimental factor could not be excluded. According to the authors, the approach could potentially be generalized to other disease states and immunological phenotypes. At a false discovery rate of 0.05, a later analysis linked fewer than 20,000 TCR beta sequences to specific HLA alleles. CMV serostatus was the only immune exposure information available for the cohort. Most TCR sequences were observed very rarely across donors, whereas some public TCRs were present in many individuals. Compared with equally common non-associated chains, HLA-associated TCR beta chains in a later analysis were more clonally expanded and had lower generation probabilities. The classifier was reported to diagnose cytomegalovirus status with high specificity and sensitivity in both the original and validation cohorts. Roughly uniform sequencing depth across donors was assumed in presence/absence analyses, although this assumption may not hold. A later analysis reported that several top co-occurrence clusters appeared linked to parvovirus B19, influenza, CMV and Epstein-Barr virus. A few of the identified cytomegalovirus-associated TCR beta chains were confirmed in vitro to be specific for cytomegalovirus antigens. A later genetic analysis associated a missense DCLRE1C variant with V-gene and J-gene trimming of TCR beta chains, and an independent cohort replicated the association. Because HLA typing was unavailable for some donors at each locus, only the typed subset was used in association tests. In a later analysis, TCR association rates were found to vary across HLA loci, with the most associated TCRs seen for DRB1 alleles and the fewest for HLA-C alleles. Some IMGT-functional V segments, including TRBV6-2 and TRBV6-3, could not be distinguished by the 87-base-pair reads and were therefore excluded. A later analysis found that most CMV-associated TCR beta chains appeared HLA-restricted, with HLA associations seemingly driven largely by CMV exposure. A further reported finding was that TCR beta sequences accurately predicted the HLA-A and HLA-B alleles for most subjects in the first cohort. In the study, 150 to 200 TCR beta chains were listed as associated with cytomegalovirus. Because counts were too low, 15 or so rarely observed V segments, including chromosome 9 orphons, were excluded from the earlier analysis of a few hundred of the donors. Strong co-occurrence of HLA alleles, especially DR and DQ, made assigning TCR associations to individual alleles difficult. An earlier analysis of approximately 530 of the donors showed that most TCR beta V segments appeared in productive rearrangements either about 90% or about 30% of the time, which broadly matched IMGT annotations. A group of highly shared sequence variants was considered likely to be a technical artifact of the sequencing pipeline.

V and J are truncated by 0 bases and 0 bases respectively, leaving an intervening sequence of 7 bases. As encoded in the germline V gene, CDR1 is SGHDT while CDR2 is YYEEEE. The CDR3 measures 15 amino acids from cysteine to phenylalanine. The read is trimmed to its CDR3 DNA, 45 bases read in frame from base 1. The library was prepared using the immunoSEQ multiplex PCR assay. The multiplex PCR relied on a mix of 60 forward primers for TCR Vbeta segments and 13 reverse primers for TCR Jbeta segments. A multiplex PCR assay on genomic DNA amplified the CDR3 region of rearranged TCR beta genes. On the Illumina HiSeq System, the amplified TCR beta libraries were sequenced as 87-base-pair reads. As for the authors' bioinformatics: A later analysis tallied around 82 million unique TCR beta chains across the 600 to 700 repertoires, and some 10 million of those chains were shared by two or more donors. Raw reads were error-corrected and collapsed into unique sequences by a nearest-neighbor algorithm in which closely related sequences were merged to remove PCR and sequencing errors. Alignment of CDR3 sequences to IMGT reference sequences was used to assign V, D and J gene segments. For a sequence to be retained, a match of at least six nucleotides was required to both a V gene segment and a J gene segment. A rearrangement counted as productive if the CDR3 had no stop codons and remained in frame with V and J, and every other rearrangement counted as non-productive. Following IMGT convention, CDR3 was defined as the stretch from the second conserved V-encoded cysteine to the conserved J-encoded phenylalanine. In an earlier analysis of more than 550 of the donors, sequences lacking an unambiguous match to a single V gene segment were excluded. An earlier analysis of around 600 of the donors classified V segments as functional when productive rearrangements were above 56.7% and as segregating when the standard deviation between donors was above 5%. A statistical classification framework was built to diagnose cytomegalovirus status from the catalog of TCR beta chain sequences. In a later analysis, TCR nucleotide sequences were compared against IMGT/GENE-DB human TR gene sequences so that V and J genes could be assigned. The TCRdist pipeline was used in a later analysis to assign CDR3 sequences and most-parsimonious VDJ recombination scenarios. In a later analysis, every TCR beta chain was defined by the combination of its CDR3 amino acid sequence and its V-gene family, and reads without a unique V-gene family were dropped. A later analysis removed 500 to 650 highly shared, low-generation-probability nucleotide sequences to deal with suspected cross-contamination and a sequencing artifact. In a later analysis, a clonal expansion index was calculated for each public chain from normalized within-repertoire ranks of inferred template counts. In a later analysis, generation probabilities were computed with a VDJ recombination model fitted to out-of-frame rearrangements, and the resulting probabilities were checked against IGoR. In a later analysis, hypergeometric tests were used to score TCR-TCR, TCR-HLA and TCR-CMV co-occurrence, with a repertoire-size bias correction applied to TCR pairs. In a later analysis, false discovery rates were estimated by permuting HLA or CMV assignments 20 times. In a later analysis, co-occurring TCRs were grouped using DBSCAN, with TCRdist sequence similarity added in when clustering inside HLA-allele-positive subsets. Co-occurrence clustering excluded repertoires with fewer than 30,000 or more than 120,000 public chains, plus five with anomalous nucleotide sharing. Entries here come from immuneACCESS through TCRdb and include only in-frame sequences with V and J called. Some clones fail to appear in such tables; in the studies checked, an unresolved V gene covers under half of the shortfall, and the cause of the remainder is unknown. V and J calls and clone size follow that table, whereas D and trimming were derived from the DNA. For this sample there are roughly 130,000 clones; over 60% appear just once. Together, the top ten hold approximately 1.8% of the sample.

Sequencing was done on a sample of PBMCs. The sequence derives from a man aged 35 to 55 in good health and CMV-seronegative. In this chain, TRBV5-6 is recombined with TRBJ2-1, with the D gene uncertain. CDR3 reads: CASSLGAGSYNEQFF. The sequenced DNA is TGTGCCAGCAGCTTGGGGGCCGGCTCCTACAATGAGCAGTTCTTC.